This record concerns one T cell receptor beta chain sequence. Antigen specificity is unknown. The V gene's germline CDR1 is MNHEY and CDR2 SMNVEV (reference sequence). Trimming left V 1 base short and J 2 bases short, with 12 bases between. The CDR3 totals 15 residues. This entry belongs to a study of CD8+CD57+ T cells in acquired aplastic anemia. Study-wide background: Sequencing produced an average of around 10 million reads per healthy donor for CD4+ cells. Study findings and constraints: Fewer than 35 shared CD8+ CDR3s appeared highly expressed within patients' immunodominant clones. Patients and controls were not found to differ significantly in CD8+ Simpson's diversity.

Genomic DNA, the template, was used for profiling of the TCR beta VDJ and CDR3. From the reads, TCRdb called clonotypes with MiXCR, one entry per CDR3 protein. The data contain about 81,000 distinct CDR3 sequences, around 42% of them seen just once; the ten biggest clones take up around 63%. The TCR comes from a human donor in good health, serving as a control. The specimen was sorted CD4+, CD8+, or CD8+CD57+ T cells (not recorded which) from PBMCs. V gene TRBV27 combines with J gene TRBJ2-7; perhaps TRBD2 as D (6 bases). In DNA, the CDR3 is TGTGCCAGCAGTTTATATGCGGGACCCGCCTACGAGCAGTACTTC. Protein: CASSLYAGPAYEQYF.